This TCR beta chain was found in a study of cytomegalovirus exposure and HLA in healthy donors. Trimming cost V 0 bases and J 6 bases, with 13 bases left between them. The CDR3 totals 14 residues. Germline V gene data show CDR1 as SGHDT and CDR2 as YYEEEE. The PCR had 60 Vbeta and 13 Jbeta primers. Clones were sequenced by immunoSEQ multiplex PCR, and TCRdb holds only the in-frame ones, with some missing. Of 150,000 to 250,000 clones listed, 70% to 85% are singletons. This clone showed up just a few times. Sequencing input: PBMCs. The chain joins TRBV5-6 to TRBJ2-7, with D maybe TRBD2 (5 bases). The clonotype comes from a boy between 2 and 10 years old in good health and CMV-seronegative. CDR3 DNA: TGTGCCAGCAGCTTGGGTCTCCCAGGAGGCGAGCAGTACTTC. It codes for CASSLGLPGGEQYF. Drawing the rest from reference TRBV5-6 and TRBJ2-7, the complete variable domain is DAGVTQSPTHLIKTRGQQVTLRCSPKSGHDTVSWYQQALGQGPQFIFQYYEEEERQRGNFPDRFSGHQFPNYSSELNVNALLLGDSALYLCASSLGLPGGEQYFGPGTRLTVT.